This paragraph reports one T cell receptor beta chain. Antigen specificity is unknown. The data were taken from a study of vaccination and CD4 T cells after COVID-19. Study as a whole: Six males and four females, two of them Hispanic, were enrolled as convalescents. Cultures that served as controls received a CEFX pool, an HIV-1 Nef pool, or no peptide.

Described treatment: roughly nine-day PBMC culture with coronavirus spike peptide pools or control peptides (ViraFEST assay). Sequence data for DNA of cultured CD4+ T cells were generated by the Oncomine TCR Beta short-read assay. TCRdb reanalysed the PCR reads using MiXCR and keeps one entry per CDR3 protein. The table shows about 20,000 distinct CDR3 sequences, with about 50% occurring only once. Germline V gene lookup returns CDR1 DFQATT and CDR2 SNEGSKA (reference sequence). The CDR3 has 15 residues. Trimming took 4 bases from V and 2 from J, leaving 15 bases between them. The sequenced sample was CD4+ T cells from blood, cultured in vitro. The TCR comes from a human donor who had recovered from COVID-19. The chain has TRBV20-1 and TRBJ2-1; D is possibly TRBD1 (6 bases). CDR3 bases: TGCAGTGCTACAATCACGGACAGCACCTACAATGAGCAGTTCTTC. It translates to CSATITDSTYNEQFF.